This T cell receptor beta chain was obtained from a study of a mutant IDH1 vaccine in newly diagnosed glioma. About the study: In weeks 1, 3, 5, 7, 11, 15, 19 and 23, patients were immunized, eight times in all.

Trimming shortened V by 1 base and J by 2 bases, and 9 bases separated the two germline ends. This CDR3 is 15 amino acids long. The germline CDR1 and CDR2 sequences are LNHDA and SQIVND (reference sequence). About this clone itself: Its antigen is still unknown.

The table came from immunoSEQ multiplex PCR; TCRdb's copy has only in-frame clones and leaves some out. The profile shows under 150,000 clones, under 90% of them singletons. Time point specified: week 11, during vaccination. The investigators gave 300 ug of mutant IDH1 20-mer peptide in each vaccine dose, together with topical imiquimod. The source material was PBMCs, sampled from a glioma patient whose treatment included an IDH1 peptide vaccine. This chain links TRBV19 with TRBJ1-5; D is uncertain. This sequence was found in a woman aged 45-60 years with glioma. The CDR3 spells CASSIATYGNQPQHF. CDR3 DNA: TGTGCCAGTAGTATAGCGACGTACGGCAATCAGCCCCAGCATTTT.